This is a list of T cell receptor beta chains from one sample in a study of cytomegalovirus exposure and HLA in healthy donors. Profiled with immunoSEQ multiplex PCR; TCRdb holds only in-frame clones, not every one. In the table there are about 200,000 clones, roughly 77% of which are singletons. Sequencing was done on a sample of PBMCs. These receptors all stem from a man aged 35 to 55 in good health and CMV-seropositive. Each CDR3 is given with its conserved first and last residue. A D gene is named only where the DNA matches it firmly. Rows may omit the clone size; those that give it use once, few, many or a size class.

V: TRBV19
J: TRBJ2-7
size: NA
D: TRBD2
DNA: TGTGCCAGTAGGGGGGAGGCTAGCGGCCCTCCCTACGAGCAGTACTTC
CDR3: CASRGEASGPPYEQYF

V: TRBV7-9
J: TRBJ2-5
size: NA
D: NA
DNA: TGTGCCAGCAGCTTAAACCGGCTGAGGCGGGATGGGGAGACCCAGTACTTC
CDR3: CASSLNRLRRDGETQYF

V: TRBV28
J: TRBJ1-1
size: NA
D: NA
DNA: TGTGCCAGCAGTTTTTGGGCCCCTCCTGAAGCTTTCTTT
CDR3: CASSFWAPPEAFF

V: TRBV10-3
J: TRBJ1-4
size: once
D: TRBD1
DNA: TGTGCCATCGGGGCCGGGGACAGGGCGGGTGAAAAACTGTTTTTT
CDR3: CAIGAGDRAGEKLFF

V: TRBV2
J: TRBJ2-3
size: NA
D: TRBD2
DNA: TGTGCCAGCACTCTAGCGGGAGTGACAAATACGCAGTATTTT
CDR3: CASTLAGVTNTQYF

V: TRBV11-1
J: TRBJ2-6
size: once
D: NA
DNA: TGTGCCAGCAGCTTAAACAGGCGGAAATCTGGGGCCAACGTCCTGACTTTC
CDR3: CASSLNRRKSGANVLTF

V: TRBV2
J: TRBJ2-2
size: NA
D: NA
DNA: TGTGCCAGCAGGGCGGGACAGATGAACACCGGGGAGCTGTTTTTT
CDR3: CASRAGQMNTGELFF

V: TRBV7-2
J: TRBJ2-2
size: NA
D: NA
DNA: TGTGCCAGCAGCGTAACGAGGTACACCGGGGAGCTGTTTTTT
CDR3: CASSVTRYTGELFF

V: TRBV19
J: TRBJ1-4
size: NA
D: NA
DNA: TGTGCCAGTAGTATTGGACAGATCCGGGCAACTAATGAAAAACTGTTTTTT
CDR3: CASSIGQIRATNEKLFF

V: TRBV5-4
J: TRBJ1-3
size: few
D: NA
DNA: TGTGCCAGCAGCTTGGAAACGGACAGCTCTGGAAACACCATATATTTT
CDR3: CASSLETDSSGNTIYF

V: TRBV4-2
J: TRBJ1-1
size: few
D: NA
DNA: TGTGCCAGCAGCCAAGATCAGGCAGGGGTGACTGAAGCTTTCTTT
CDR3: CASSQDQAGVTEAFF

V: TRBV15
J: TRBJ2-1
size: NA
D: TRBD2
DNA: TGTGCCACCAGCAAGAGATTGACTAGCGGAGGATACAATGAGCAGTTCTTC
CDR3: CATSKRLTSGGYNEQFF

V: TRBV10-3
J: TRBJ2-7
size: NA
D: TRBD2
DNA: TGTGCCATCAGTGAGTCCCTTTCCCGACTAGCGGGAGTCTCCTACGAGCAGTACTTC
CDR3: CAISESLSRLAGVSYEQYF

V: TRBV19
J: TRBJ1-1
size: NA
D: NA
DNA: TGTGCCAGTAGTGTGGACACCCTGAACACTGAAGCTTTCTTT
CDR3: CASSVDTLNTEAFF

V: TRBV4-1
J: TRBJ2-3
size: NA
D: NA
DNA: TGCGCCAGCAGCCAAGAAGCTAGCACAGATACGCAGTATTTT
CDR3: CASSQEASTDTQYF

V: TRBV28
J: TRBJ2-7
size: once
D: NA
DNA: TGTGCCAGCAGTTCCCTATCGACAGTCTCCTACGAGCAGTACTTC
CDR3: CASSSLSTVSYEQYF

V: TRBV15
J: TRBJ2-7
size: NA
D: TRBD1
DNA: TGTGCCACCAGCAGACGACCGGGACAGGGAGTTTACGAGCAGTACTTC
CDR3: CATSRRPGQGVYEQYF

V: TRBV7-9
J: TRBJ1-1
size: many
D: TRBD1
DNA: TGTGCCAGCAGCCCTACAGGGGGGGGTCAGAACACTGAAGCTTTCTTT
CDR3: CASSPTGGGQNTEAFF

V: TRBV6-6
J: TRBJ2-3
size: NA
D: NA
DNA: TGTGCCAGCAGTTACGGGCGGGGCGCAGATACGCAGTATTTT
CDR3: CASSYGRGADTQYF

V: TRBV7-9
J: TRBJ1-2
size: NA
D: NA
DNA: TGTTCCAGCAGCTTAGCCCCCCAAACATTCTATGGCTACACCTTC
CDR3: CSSSLAPQTFYGYTF

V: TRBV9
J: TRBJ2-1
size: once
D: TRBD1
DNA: TGTGCCAGCAGCGTAGAGCCGCCCGATCGCAGGGGGACCTACAATGAGCAGTTCTTC
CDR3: CASSVEPPDRRGTYNEQFF

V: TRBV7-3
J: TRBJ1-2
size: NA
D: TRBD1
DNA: TGTGCCAGCAGCTCCCAGTACCCCGGGACAGGGGCAAGATATGGCTACACCTTC
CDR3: CASSSQYPGTGARYGYTF

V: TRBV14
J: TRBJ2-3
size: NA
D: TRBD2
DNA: TGTGCCAGCAGAAGAGGACTAGCGGGGGCGGGGACAGATACGCAGTATTTT
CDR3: CASRRGLAGAGTDTQYF